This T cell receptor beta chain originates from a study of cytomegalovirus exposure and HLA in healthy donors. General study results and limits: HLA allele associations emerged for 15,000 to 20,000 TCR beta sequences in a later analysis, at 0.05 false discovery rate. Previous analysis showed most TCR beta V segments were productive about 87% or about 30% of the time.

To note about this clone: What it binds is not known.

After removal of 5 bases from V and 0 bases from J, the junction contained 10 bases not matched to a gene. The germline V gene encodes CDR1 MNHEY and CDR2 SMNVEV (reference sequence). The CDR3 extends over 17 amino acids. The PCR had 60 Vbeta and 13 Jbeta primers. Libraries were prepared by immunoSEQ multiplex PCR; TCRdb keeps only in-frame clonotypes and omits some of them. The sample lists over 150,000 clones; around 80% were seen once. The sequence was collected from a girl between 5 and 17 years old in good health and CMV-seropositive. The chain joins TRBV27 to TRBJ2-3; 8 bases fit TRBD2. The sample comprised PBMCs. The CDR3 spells CASSPTEREPSTDTQYF. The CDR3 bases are TGTGCCAGCAGTCCAACAGAGCGGGAGCCTAGCACAGATACGCAGTATTTT.